The source of this T cell receptor beta chain is a study of beta chain features in type 1 diabetes. Whole-study findings and limits: The similarity of naive, central memory and Treg TCRB repertoires appeared greater among patients than among healthy donors. There was a moderate but significant shortening of TCRB CDR3s in all four CD4+ subsets of Type 1 diabetes patients. Type 1 diabetes patients had VDJ junctions that carried fewer insertions and more deletions. Sequencing of cDNA might inflate the share of cells that strongly express TCR.

About this clone: Its antigen is unidentified.

Isolation of CD4+ naive, central memory, regulatory and stem cell-like memory cells was achieved by sorting via CD45RO/CCR7/CD25/CD127/CD95/CD27. Sequenced material consisted of expressed TCRB transcripts (all of the isolated RNA was reverse transcribed). Clones were read by immunoSEQ multiplex PCR, and TCRdb kept only the in-frame ones, dropping some. Of about 340,000 clones listed, approximately 9.9% are singletons. V gave up 5 bases and J gave up 2 bases, with 7 bases separating them. The CDR3 spans 13 residues. Germline V gene data show CDR1 as MNHEY and CDR2 as SMNVEV (reference sequence). The genes are TRBV27 and TRBJ1-3; no firm D call. Input material: central memory CD4+ T cells from blood. The source of this sequence is a man younger than 40 with type 1 diabetes. The CDR3 spells CASSPRTGNTIYF. The DNA of the CDR3 is TGTGCCAGCAGTCCGAGAACTGGAAACACCATATATTTT.